At least ten counts were recorded for the clone carrying this T cell receptor (beta chain). Its antigen remains unidentified. The entry originates in a study of identical twins. Study results and caveats: There were fewer insertions in abundant cord blood beta clonotypes, but memory repertoires showed no such pattern.

Template switching created a universal primer site, and the cDNA included unique molecular identifiers. TCRdb redid the calling of the 5' RACE reads with MiXCR, one entry per CDR3 protein. The profile shows about 1.7 million distinct CDR3 sequences, less than 40% of them singletons. The CDR3 is 15 amino acids. The junction had 14 bases not matched to a gene; V was cut back by 5 bases and J by 5 bases. From germline, CDR1 is DFQATT and CDR2 SNEGSKA (reference sequence). In every case, the donor was a healthy Caucasian. Sequenced sample: cord blood. The source is a newborn girl in good health. The chain has TRBV20-1 and TRBJ2-5; 7 bases are a match to TRBD2. The CDR3 reads CSAARGSAKIETQYF. CDR3 bases: TGCAGTGCTGCGCGCGGGAGCGCTAAAATCGAGACCCAGTACTTC.